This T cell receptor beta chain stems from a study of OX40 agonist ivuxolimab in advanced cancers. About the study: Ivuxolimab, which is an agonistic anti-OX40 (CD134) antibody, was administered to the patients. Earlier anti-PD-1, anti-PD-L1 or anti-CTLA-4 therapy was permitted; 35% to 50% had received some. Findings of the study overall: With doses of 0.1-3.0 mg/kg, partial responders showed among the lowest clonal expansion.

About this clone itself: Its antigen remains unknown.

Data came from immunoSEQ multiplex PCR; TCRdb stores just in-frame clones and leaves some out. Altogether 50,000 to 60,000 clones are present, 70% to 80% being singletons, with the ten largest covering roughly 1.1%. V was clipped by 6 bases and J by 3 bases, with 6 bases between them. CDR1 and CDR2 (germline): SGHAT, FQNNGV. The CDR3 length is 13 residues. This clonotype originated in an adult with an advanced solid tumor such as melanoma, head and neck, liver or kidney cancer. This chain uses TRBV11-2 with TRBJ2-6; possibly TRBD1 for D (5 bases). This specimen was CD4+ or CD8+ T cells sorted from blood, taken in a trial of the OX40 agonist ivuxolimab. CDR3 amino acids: CASSQGGANVLTF. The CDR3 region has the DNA TGTGCCAGCAGTCAGGGTGGGGCCAACGTCCTGACTTTC. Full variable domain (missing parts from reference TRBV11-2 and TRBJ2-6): EAGVAQSPRYKIIEKRQSVAFWCNPISGHATLYWYQQILGQGPKLLIQFQNNGVVDDSQLPKDRFSAERLKGVDSTLKIQPAKLEDSAVYLCASSQGGANVLTFGAGSRLTVL.